This T cell receptor (beta chain) was captured by sequencing in a study of blood T cell repertoires in COVID-19. Study as a whole: T cells, B-cell-depleted T cells, or PBMCs supplied cDNA or gDNA.

Unmatched junction bases numbered 3, after V lost 4 bases and J lost 5 bases. In germline, CDR1 is GTSNPN, CDR2 SVGIG (reference sequence). This CDR3 contains 13 residues. Under the authors' procedure: Amplified reference gene primers provided the basis for estimating nucleated cell counts. Produced via immunoSEQ multiplex PCR; TCRdb's table is partial and in-frame only. V and J calls plus clone size are reproduced from that table; the DNA served to infer D and trimming. The sample comprises roughly 400,000 clones, over 85% of which are singletons, and about 1.7% rests with the top ten. Participants were aged roughly 18 to 95 years, lived in 25 or so US areas, and enrolled virtually. Assignment of participants to cohorts was predicated upon participant-reported clinical history.

The clonotype was recovered from a woman aged 25 to 39 who had recovered from COVID-19. Sequenced material: PBMCs or T cells enriched from blood (not recorded which). The chain recombines TRBV30 with TRBJ1-2; TRBD1 agrees at 11 bases. The CDR3 DNA reads as TGTGCCTGGACCGGGACAGGGGGTTATGGCTACACCTTC. Translation: CAWTGTGGYGYTF.